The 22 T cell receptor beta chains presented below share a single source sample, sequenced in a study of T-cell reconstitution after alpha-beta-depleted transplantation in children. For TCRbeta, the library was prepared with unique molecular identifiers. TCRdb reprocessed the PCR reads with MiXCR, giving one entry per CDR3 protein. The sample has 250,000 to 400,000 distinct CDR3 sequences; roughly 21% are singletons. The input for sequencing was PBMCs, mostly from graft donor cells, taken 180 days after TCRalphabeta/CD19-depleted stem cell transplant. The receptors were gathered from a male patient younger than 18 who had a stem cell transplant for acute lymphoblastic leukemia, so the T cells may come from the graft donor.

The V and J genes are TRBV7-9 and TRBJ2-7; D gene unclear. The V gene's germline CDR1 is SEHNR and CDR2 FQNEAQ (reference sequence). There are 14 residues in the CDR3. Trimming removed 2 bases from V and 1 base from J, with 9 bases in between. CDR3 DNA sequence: TGTGCCAGCAGCTTACTAGACACTTCCTACGAGCAGTACTTC. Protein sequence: CASSLLDTSYEQYF.

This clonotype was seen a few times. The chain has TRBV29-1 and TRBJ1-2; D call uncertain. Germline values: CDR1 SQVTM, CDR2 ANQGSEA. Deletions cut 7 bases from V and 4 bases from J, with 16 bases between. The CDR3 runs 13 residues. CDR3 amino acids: CSAVTAPGYGYTF. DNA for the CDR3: TGCAGCGCCGTCACGGCCCCTGGCTATGGCTACACCTTC.

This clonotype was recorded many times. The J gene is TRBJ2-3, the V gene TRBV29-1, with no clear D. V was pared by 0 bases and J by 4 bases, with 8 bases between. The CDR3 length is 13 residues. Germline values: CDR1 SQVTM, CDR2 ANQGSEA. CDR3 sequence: CSVEDSPADTQYF. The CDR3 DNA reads TGCAGCGTTGAAGACTCGCCGGCAGATACGCAGTATTTT.

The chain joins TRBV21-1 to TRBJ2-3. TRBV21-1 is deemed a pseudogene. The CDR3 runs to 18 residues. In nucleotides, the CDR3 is TGTGCCAGCAGCAAAGAACTCCTCAAGATGCCGTCTACAGATACGCAGTATTTT. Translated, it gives CASSKELLKMPSTDTQYF.

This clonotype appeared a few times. In DNA form, the CDR3 reads TGTGCCAGCAGTCCCCGACAGGGCTTGATGAACACTGAAGCTTTCTTT. This encodes CASSPRQGLMNTEAFF. This chain links TRBV28 with TRBJ1-1, with 7 nucleotides matching TRBD1. CDR3 length equals 16 residues. CDR1 MDHEN and CDR2 SYDVKM come from the germline V gene. Unmatched junction bases numbered 9, after V lost 5 bases and J lost 0 bases.

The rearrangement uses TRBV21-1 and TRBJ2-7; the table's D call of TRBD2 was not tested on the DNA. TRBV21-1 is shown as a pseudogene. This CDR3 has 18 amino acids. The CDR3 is CASSPRGTSGAEGPEQYF. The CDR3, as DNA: TGTGCCAGCAGCCCTCGGGGGACTAGCGGGGCCGAAGGGCCCGAGCAGTACTTC.

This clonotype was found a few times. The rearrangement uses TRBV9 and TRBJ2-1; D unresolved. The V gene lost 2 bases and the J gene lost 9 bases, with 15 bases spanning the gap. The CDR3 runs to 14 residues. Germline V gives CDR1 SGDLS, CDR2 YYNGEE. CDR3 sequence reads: CASSVFILGGEQFF. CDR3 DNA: TGTGCCAGCAGCGTGTTTATATTGGGTGGTGAGCAGTTCTTC.

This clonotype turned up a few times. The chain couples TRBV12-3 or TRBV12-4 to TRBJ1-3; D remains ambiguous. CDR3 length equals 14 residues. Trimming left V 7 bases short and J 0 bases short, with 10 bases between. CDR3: CASTLQRSGNTIYF. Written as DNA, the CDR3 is TGTGCCAGCACCCTCCAGCGCTCTGGAAACACCATATATTTT.

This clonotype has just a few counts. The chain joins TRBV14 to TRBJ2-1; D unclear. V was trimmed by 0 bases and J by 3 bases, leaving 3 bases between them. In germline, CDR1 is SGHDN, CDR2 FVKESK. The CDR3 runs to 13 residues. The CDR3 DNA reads TGTGCCAGCAGCCAAGACGTCTACAATGAGCAGTTCTTC. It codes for CASSQDVYNEQFF.

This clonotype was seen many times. CDR3 sequence (DNA): TGTGCCAGCAGCTTGGGACAGGGGCACAATGAGCAGTTCTTC. Translating it yields CASSLGQGHNEQFF. The V gene is TRBV7-2, the J gene TRBJ2-1; 10 bases map to TRBD1. Per the germline V gene, CDR1 is SGHTA and CDR2 is FQGNSA. The V gene end was trimmed by 3 bases and the J gene end by 5 bases; junction bases not matched to a gene: 1. The CDR3 extends over 14 amino acids. The whole variable domain, remainder taken from reference TRBV7-2 and TRBJ2-1, is GAGVSQSPSNKVTEKGKDVELRCDPISGHTALYWYRQSLGQGLEFLIYFQGNSAPDKSGLPSDRFSAERTGGSVSTLTIQRTQQEDSAVYLCASSLGQGHNEQFFGPGTRLTVL.

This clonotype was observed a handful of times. DNA of the CDR3: TGTGCCAGCAGCCGCAAGCGGCGACAGGGCTTAAGCTCTGGGGCCAACGTCCTGACTTTC. Its protein product is CASSRKRRQGLSSGANVLTF. This sequence joins TRBV3-1 and TRBJ2-6; TRBD1 aligns across 7 bases. Germline V gene data show CDR1 as LGHDT and CDR2 as YNNKEL (reference sequence). The CDR3 has 20 residues. V shed 4 bases, J shed 0 bases, and the junction held 15 bases outside the gene matches.

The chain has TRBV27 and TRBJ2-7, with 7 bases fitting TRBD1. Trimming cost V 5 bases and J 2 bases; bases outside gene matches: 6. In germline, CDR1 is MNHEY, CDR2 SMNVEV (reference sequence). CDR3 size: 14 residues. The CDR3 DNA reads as TGTGCCAGCAGTCAACAGGGGTCAACCTACGAGCAGTACTTC. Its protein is CASSQQGSTYEQYF.

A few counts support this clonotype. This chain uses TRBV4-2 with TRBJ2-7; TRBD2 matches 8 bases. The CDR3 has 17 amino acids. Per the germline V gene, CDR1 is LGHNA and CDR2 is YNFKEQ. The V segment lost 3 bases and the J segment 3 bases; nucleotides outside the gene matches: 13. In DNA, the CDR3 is TGTGCCAGCAGCCACGGGATCGGCGAACTAGCGGTCTACGAGCAGTACTTC. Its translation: CASSHGIGELAVYEQYF.

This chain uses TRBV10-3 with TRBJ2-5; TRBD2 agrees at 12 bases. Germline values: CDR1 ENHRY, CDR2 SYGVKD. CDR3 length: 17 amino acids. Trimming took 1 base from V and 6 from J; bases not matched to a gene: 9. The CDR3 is CAISEFPGTSGPKTQYF. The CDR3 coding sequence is TGTGCCATCAGTGAGTTCCCCGGGACTAGCGGGCCCAAGACCCAGTACTTC.

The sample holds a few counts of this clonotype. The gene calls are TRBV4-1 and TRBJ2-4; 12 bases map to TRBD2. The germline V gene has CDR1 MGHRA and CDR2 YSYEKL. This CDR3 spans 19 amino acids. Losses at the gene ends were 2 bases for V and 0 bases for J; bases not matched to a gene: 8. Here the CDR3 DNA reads TGCGCCAGCAGCCAACGACTAGCGGGAGACCTCTTAGCCAAAAACATTCAGTACTTC. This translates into CASSQRLAGDLLAKNIQYF.

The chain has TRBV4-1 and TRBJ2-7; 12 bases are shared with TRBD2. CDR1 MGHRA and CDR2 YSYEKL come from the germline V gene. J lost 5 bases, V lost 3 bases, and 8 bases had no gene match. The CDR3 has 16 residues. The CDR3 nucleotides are TGCGCCAGCAGCCACCGGACTAGCGGGATGGTCAACGAGCAGTACTTC. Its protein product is CASSHRTSGMVNEQYF.

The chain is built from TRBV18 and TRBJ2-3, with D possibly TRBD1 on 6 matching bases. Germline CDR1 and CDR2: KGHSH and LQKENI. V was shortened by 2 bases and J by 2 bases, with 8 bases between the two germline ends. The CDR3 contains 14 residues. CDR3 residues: CASSPGQHTDTQYF. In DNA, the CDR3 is TGTGCCAGCTCACCAGGACAGCACACAGATACGCAGTATTTT.

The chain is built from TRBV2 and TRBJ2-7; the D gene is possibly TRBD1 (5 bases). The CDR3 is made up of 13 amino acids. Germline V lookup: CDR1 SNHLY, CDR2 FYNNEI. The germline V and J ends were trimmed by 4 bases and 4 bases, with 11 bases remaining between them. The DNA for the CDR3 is TGTGCCAGCAGTGGACAGCGAGTTTACGAGCAGTACTTC. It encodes CASSGQRVYEQYF.

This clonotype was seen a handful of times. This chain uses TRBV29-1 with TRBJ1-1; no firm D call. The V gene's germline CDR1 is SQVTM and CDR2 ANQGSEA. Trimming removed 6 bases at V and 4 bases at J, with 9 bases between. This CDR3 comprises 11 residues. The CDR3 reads CSVNRATEAFF. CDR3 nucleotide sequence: TGCAGCGTGAACCGGGCCACTGAAGCTTTCTTT.

CDR3 DNA: TGTGCCAGCAGCTTAACCCTCGCCTACGAGCAGTACTTC. Translated: CASSLTLAYEQYF. J is TRBJ2-7 and V is TRBV7-8; D gene uncertain. From germline, CDR1 is SGHVS and CDR2 FQNEAQ. V was shortened by 2 bases and J by 2 bases, with 7 bases between the two germline ends. The CDR3 runs 13 residues.

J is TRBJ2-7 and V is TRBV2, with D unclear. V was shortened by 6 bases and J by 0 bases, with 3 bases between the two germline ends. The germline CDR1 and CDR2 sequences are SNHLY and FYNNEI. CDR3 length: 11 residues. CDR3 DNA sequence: TGTGCCAGCAGAATCTCCTACGAGCAGTACTTC. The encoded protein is CASRISYEQYF.

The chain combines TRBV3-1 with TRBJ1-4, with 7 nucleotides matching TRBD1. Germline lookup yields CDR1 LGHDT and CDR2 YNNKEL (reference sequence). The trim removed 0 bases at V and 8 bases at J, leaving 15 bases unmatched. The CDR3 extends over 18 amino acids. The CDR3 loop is CASSQDRGSQGLGEKLFF. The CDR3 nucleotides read TGTGCCAGCAGCCAAGATAGGGGGTCACAGGGGCTGGGAGAAAAACTGTTTTTT.